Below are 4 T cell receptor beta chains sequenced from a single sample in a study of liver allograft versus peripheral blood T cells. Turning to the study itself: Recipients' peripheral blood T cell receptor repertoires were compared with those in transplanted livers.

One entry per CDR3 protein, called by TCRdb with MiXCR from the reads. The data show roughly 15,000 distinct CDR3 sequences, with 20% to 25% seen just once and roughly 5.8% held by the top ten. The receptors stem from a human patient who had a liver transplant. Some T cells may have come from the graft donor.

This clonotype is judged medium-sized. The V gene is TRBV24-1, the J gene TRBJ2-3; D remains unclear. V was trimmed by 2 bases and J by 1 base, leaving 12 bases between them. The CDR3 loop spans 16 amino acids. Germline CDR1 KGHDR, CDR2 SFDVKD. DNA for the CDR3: TGTGCCACCAGTGATTCCTTAAGCCCAGGCACAGATACGCAGTATTTT. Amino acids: CATSDSLSPGTDTQYF.

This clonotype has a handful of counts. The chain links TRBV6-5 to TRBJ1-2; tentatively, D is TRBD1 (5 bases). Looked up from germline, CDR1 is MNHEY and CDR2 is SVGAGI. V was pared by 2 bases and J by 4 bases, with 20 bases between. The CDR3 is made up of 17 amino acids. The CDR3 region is CASSYDLSGAGPYGYTF. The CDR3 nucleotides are TGTGCCAGCAGTTACGACCTGAGCGGGGCAGGACCCTATGGCTACACCTTC.

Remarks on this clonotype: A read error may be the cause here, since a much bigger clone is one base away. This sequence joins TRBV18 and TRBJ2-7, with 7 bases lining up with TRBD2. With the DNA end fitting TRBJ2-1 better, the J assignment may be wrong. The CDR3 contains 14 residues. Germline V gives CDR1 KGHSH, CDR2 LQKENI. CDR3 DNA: TGTGCCAGCTCACTACCTATGGGGGGGTACGAGCAGTTCTTC. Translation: CASSLPMGGYEQFF.

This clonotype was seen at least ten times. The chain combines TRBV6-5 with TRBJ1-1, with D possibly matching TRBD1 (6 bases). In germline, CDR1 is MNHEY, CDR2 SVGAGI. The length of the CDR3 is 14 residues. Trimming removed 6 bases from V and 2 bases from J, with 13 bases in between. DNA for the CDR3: TGTGCCAGCAGACCGGGGACACCCAACACTGAAGCTTTCTTT. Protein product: CASRPGTPNTEAFF.